This record covers a single TCR beta chain. The sample comes from a study of technical replicates of blood from several donors. From germline, CDR1 is SQVTM and CDR2 ANQGSEA. V was clipped by 6 bases and J by 9 bases; unmatched bases: 9. This CDR3 has 12 amino acids. Data came from immunoSEQ multiplex PCR; TCRdb stores just in-frame clones and leaves some out. The data contain 75,000 to 95,000 clones, roughly 94% of them singletons. This rearrangement joins TRBV29-1 to TRBJ2-5, with 8 bases identical to TRBD2. This TCR came from a human donor in good health. The source material was T cells isolated from PBMCs. The CDR3: CSVSGRRSPQYF. The CDR3 nucleotides are TGCAGCGTCAGCGGGAGAAGGTCTCCCCAGTACTTC. Using reference TRBV29-1 and TRBJ2-5 for the parts outside the CDR3, the full variable domain is SAVISQKPSRDICQRGTSLTIQCQVDSQVTMMFWYRQQPGQSLTLIATANQGSEATYESGFVIDKFPISRPNLTFSTLTVSNMSPEDSSIYLCSVSGRRSPQYFGPGTRLLVL.